Below are 20 T cell receptor beta chains sequenced from a single sample in a study of T cell responses to AZD1222 COVID-19 vaccine. Profiled with immunoSEQ multiplex PCR; TCRdb holds only in-frame clones, not every one. The repertoire holds 90,000 to 100,000 clones, with 88% as singletons. This specimen was peripheral blood, taken 28 days after the second AZD1222 dose. These receptors all stem from an adult who received the AZD1222 COVID-19 vaccine.

The rearrangement links TRBV9 to TRBJ2-7; D unclear. CDR1 is SGDLS, CDR2 YYNGEE, per germline. The CDR3 length is 15 residues. V was trimmed by 0 bases and J by 0 bases, leaving 10 bases between them. CDR3 protein: CASSVAGQSSYEQYF. As DNA, the CDR3 is TGTGCCAGCAGCGTAGCTGGGCAGAGCTCCTACGAGCAGTACTTC.

The chain recombines TRBV7-2 with TRBJ1-5; D remains ambiguous. The CDR3 has 14 residues. Germline CDR1 is SGHTA and CDR2 is FQGNSA. V was pared by 3 bases and J by 4 bases, with 10 bases between. The DNA for the CDR3 is TGTGCCAGCAGCTTGGCCAGATTAAATCAGCCCCAGCATTTT. Encoded protein: CASSLARLNQPQHF.

This clone showed up just a few times. The chain couples TRBV5-1 to TRBJ2-7; 7 nucleotides line up with TRBD2. Germline CDR1 is SGHRS and CDR2 is YFSETQ. The junction had 6 bases not matched to a gene; V was cut back by 0 bases and J by 0 bases. The CDR3 runs to 16 residues. CDR3 amino acids: CASSLVSGGTSYEQYF. The CDR3 DNA is TGCGCCAGCAGCTTGGTTTCCGGGGGGACCTCCTACGAGCAGTACTTC. The full variable domain, with the rest looked up from reference TRBV5-1 and TRBJ2-7, is KAGVTQTPRYLIKTRGQQVTLSCSPISGHRSVSWYQQTPGQGLQFLFEYFSETQRNKGNFPGRFSGRQFSNSRSEMNVSTLELGDSALYLCASSLVSGGTSYEQYFGPGTRLTVT.

The chain uses TRBV6-2 or TRBV6-3 and TRBJ2-7, with D possibly TRBD2 on 5 matching bases. The V end lost 0 bases, the J end lost 7 bases, and 13 bases lay between the germline ends. Germline lookup yields CDR1 MNHEY and CDR2 SVGEGT. This CDR3 has 14 residues. The CDR3 DNA reads as TGTGCCAGCAGTTACTCCGTCGGGCGAGGGGAGCAGTACTTC. This sequence encodes CASSYSVGRGEQYF.

The genes are TRBV24-1 and TRBJ2-1, with 9 bases lining up with TRBD2. V gave up 1 base and J gave up 0 bases; unmatched junction bases: 12. Germline lookup yields CDR1 KGHDR and CDR2 SFDVKD. The CDR3 is 20 amino acids. The CDR3 spells CATSDLPFAGGGSSYNEQFF. The CDR3 coding sequence is TGTGCCACCAGTGATTTACCTTTCGCGGGAGGGGGGAGCTCCTACAATGAGCAGTTCTTC.

The V gene is TRBV27, the J gene TRBJ2-3; D not resolved. The length of the CDR3 is 15 residues. CDR1 MNHEY and CDR2 SMNVEV come from the germline V gene (reference sequence). With 5 bases removed from V and 1 base from J, the gap between germline ends came to 13 bases. Written as DNA, the CDR3 is TGTGCCAGCAGTCTCGTTTTTGCCGGCACAGATACGCAGTATTTT. Amino acid sequence: CASSLVFAGTDTQYF.

The J gene is TRBJ1-2, the V gene TRBV21-1. TRBV21-1 is assigned pseudogene status. The CDR3 is 13 amino acids. Here the CDR3 DNA reads TGTGCCAGCAGCCGGGGTGTGGCCTATGGCTACACCTTC. Protein product: CASSRGVAYGYTF.

The V and J genes are TRBV5-5 and TRBJ2-7, with D unclear. The germline V gene encodes CDR1 SGHKS and CDR2 YYEKEE (reference sequence). The germline V and J ends were trimmed by 0 bases and 3 bases, with 10 bases remaining between them. The length of the CDR3 is 14 residues. The DNA for the CDR3 is TGTGCCAGCAGCTTGGTGCTGGGTGGCTACGAGCAGTACTTC. Translation: CASSLVLGGYEQYF.

This chain connects TRBV28 to TRBJ2-2; D is unresolved. The CDR3 length is 14 residues. CDR1 and CDR2 (germline): MDHEN, SYDVKM. Trimming removed 4 bases from V and 7 bases from J, with 13 bases in between. The CDR3 loop is CASSSTRLYGELFF. The CDR3 nucleotides read TGTGCCAGCAGTTCTACTCGACTTTACGGGGAGCTGTTTTTT. The full variable domain, in which reference TRBV28 and TRBJ2-2 provide the parts outside the CDR3, is DVKVTQSSRYLVKRTGEKVFLECVQDMDHENMFWYRQDPGLGLRLIYFSYDVKMKEKGDIPEGYSVSREKKERFSLILESASTNQTSMYLCASSSTRLYGELFFGEGSRLTVL.

Comment on this clone: The identical CDR3 is also encoded by other nucleotide sequences in the sample. The rearrangement links TRBV30 to TRBJ1-4; TRBD1 aligns across 9 bases. Trimming cost V 0 bases and J 5 bases; bases outside gene matches: 4. This CDR3 has 15 amino acids. The germline V gene encodes CDR1 GTSNPN and CDR2 SVGIG (reference sequence). The CDR3 region has the DNA TGTGCCTGGAGTGTACGCGGGACAGGGAATGAAAAACTGTTTTTT. It is translated as CAWSVRGTGNEKLFF.

This chain uses TRBV20-1 with TRBJ2-3, with a weak D call TRBD2 (5 bases). V gave up 3 bases and J gave up 1 base, with 14 bases separating them. This CDR3 spans 15 amino acids. The germline CDR1 and CDR2 sequences are DFQATT and SNEGSKA (reference sequence). CDR3 DNA: TGCAGTGCTAGTGAAGACTATTTTGGCACAGATACGCAGTATTTT. Amino acid sequence: CSASEDYFGTDTQYF.

The chain uses TRBV28 and TRBJ1-1, with D unresolved. CDR3 length equals 15 residues. V lost 4 bases and J 5 bases, leaving 17 bases between the germline ends. Germline CDR1 MDHEN, CDR2 SYDVKM. The CDR3, as DNA: TGTGCCAGCAGTTGGGCCCGTGACGATTTTACTGAAGCTTTCTTT. It codes for CASSWARDDFTEAFF. Supplemented by reference TRBV28 and TRBJ1-1, the full variable domain reads DVKVTQSSRYLVKRTGEKVFLECVQDMDHENMFWYRQDPGLGLRLIYFSYDVKMKEKGDIPEGYSVSREKKERFSLILESASTNQTSMYLCASSWARDDFTEAFFGQGTRLTVV.

About this clone itself: Other DNA sequences in this sample translate to the same CDR3. CDR3 sequence reads: CASSEVRNEQYF. CDR3 nucleotides: TGTGCCAGCAGTGAAGTAAGGAACGAGCAGTACTTC. The rearrangement joins TRBV6-1 to TRBJ2-7; no reliable D call. V dropped 1 base and J dropped 5 bases, with 6 bases sitting between them. Germline-derived CDR1 and CDR2 are MNHNS and SASEGT. The CDR3 has 12 amino acids.

V is TRBV6-1 and J is TRBJ2-2, with TRBD2 matching over 7 bases. From germline, CDR1 is MNHNS and CDR2 SASEGT. With 2 bases clipped from V and 3 bases from J, the junction kept 3 bases outside the gene matches. The length of the CDR3 is 15 residues. DNA of the CDR3: TGTGCCAGCAGTGAACTAGCGGTCTACACCGGGGAGCTGTTTTTT. Its protein product is CASSELAVYTGELFF.

V gene TRBV7-9 combines with J gene TRBJ2-3; 8 bases match TRBD2. V lost 1 base to trimming and J lost 2 bases; unmatched junction nucleotides: 8. The CDR3 contains 17 residues. CDR1 and CDR2 from the germline V gene are SEHNR and FQNEAQ (reference sequence). In DNA, the CDR3 is TGTGCCAGCAGCTTAGTTACGAGCGGGAGTTTCACAGATACGCAGTATTTT. It is translated as CASSLVTSGSFTDTQYF.

V is TRBV5-1 and J is TRBJ1-1; D gene uncertain. This CDR3 has 15 amino acids. The V gene lost 1 base and the J gene lost 3 bases, with 13 bases spanning the gap. CDR1 and CDR2 (germline): SGHRS, YFSETQ. The CDR3 nucleotides read TGCGCCAGCAGCTTGAATGACATCCACGACACTGAAGCTTTCTTT. Protein: CASSLNDIHDTEAFF.

The gene calls are TRBV2 and TRBJ2-3; D perhaps matches TRBD2 (5 bases). V shed 6 bases and J shed 2 bases, with 9 bases lying between them. CDR1 and CDR2 (germline): SNHLY, FYNNEI. The CDR3 contains 13 residues. CDR3: CASRRDYTDTQYF. CDR3 sequence (DNA): TGTGCCAGCAGGAGGGATTACACAGATACGCAGTATTTT.

J is TRBJ2-1 and V is TRBV5-1; TRBD2 might be the D (5 bases). The CDR3 covers 13 residues. Trimming removed 1 base at V and 7 bases at J, with 9 bases between. From germline, CDR1 is SGHRS and CDR2 YFSETQ. The DNA of the CDR3 is TGCGCCAGCAGCTTGCAGCGGTTGAATGAGCAGTTCTTC. Its protein is CASSLQRLNEQFF.

The chain recombines TRBV5-1 with TRBJ2-3; no clear D. CDR1 and CDR2 (germline): SGHRS, YFSETQ. V lost 2 bases and J 0 bases, leaving 7 bases between the germline ends. This CDR3 spans 14 amino acids. CDR3 bases: TGCGCCAGCAGCTTCCCTTCTAGCACAGATACGCAGTATTTT. Residues: CASSFPSSTDTQYF.

The chain recombines TRBV6-5 with TRBJ1-2; D possibly corresponds to TRBD1 (5 bases). CDR1 and CDR2 (germline): MNHEY, SVGAGI. V was cut by 7 bases and J by 4 bases, with 13 bases left in between. The CDR3 is 13 residues long. The DNA of the CDR3 is TGTGCCAGCACCGACAGTTTGTCCTATGGCTACACCTTC. Its protein is CASTDSLSYGYTF.